This T cell receptor beta chain originates from a study of response to subunit inactivated influenza vaccine. Study-level points and caveats: The authors offered the suggestion that each seasonal influenza vaccination recruits few new T cells.

TCRdb re-called the RT-PCR reads with MiXCR, one entry per CDR3 protein. The sample holds over 400,000 distinct CDR3 sequences, around 13% seen once. This clonotype was counted ten times or more. Its antigen is unidentified. Germline V lookup: CDR1 SGHRS, CDR2 YFSETQ. Trimming stripped 2 bases from V and 0 bases from J, with 6 bases between. CDR3 length: 14 amino acids. The material was PBMCs from blood, obtained roughly 6 weeks after vaccination. This chain joins TRBV5-1 and TRBJ2-1; D unresolved. This receptor was taken from a man aged 45-65 years who received an inactivated influenza vaccine. The CDR3: CASSFKGSYNEQFF. The CDR3 region has the DNA TGCGCCAGCAGCTTTAAGGGCTCCTACAATGAGCAGTTCTTC.